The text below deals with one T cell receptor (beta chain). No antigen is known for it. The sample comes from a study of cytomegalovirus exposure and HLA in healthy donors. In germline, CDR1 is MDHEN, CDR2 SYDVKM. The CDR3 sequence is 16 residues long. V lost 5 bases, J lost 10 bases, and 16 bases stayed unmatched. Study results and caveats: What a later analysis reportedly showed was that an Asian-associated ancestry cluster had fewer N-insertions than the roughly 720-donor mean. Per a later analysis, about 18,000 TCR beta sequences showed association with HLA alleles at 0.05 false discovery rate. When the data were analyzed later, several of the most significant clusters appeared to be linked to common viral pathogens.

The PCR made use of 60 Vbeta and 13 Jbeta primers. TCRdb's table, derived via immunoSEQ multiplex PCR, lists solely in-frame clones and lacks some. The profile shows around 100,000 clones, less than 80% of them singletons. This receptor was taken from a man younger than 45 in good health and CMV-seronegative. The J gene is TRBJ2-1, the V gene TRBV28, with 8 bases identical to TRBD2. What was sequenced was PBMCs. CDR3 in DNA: TGTGCCAGCAGTCCGACCTTACGGGGGGGTCGGAAGGAGCAGTTCTTC. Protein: CASSPTLRGGRKEQFF. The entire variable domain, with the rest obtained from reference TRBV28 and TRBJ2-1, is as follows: DVKVTQSSRYLVKRTGEKVFLECVQDMDHENMFWYRQDPGLGLRLIYFSYDVKMKEKGDIPEGYSVSREKKERFSLILESASTNQTSMYLCASSPTLRGGRKEQFFGPGTRLTVL.